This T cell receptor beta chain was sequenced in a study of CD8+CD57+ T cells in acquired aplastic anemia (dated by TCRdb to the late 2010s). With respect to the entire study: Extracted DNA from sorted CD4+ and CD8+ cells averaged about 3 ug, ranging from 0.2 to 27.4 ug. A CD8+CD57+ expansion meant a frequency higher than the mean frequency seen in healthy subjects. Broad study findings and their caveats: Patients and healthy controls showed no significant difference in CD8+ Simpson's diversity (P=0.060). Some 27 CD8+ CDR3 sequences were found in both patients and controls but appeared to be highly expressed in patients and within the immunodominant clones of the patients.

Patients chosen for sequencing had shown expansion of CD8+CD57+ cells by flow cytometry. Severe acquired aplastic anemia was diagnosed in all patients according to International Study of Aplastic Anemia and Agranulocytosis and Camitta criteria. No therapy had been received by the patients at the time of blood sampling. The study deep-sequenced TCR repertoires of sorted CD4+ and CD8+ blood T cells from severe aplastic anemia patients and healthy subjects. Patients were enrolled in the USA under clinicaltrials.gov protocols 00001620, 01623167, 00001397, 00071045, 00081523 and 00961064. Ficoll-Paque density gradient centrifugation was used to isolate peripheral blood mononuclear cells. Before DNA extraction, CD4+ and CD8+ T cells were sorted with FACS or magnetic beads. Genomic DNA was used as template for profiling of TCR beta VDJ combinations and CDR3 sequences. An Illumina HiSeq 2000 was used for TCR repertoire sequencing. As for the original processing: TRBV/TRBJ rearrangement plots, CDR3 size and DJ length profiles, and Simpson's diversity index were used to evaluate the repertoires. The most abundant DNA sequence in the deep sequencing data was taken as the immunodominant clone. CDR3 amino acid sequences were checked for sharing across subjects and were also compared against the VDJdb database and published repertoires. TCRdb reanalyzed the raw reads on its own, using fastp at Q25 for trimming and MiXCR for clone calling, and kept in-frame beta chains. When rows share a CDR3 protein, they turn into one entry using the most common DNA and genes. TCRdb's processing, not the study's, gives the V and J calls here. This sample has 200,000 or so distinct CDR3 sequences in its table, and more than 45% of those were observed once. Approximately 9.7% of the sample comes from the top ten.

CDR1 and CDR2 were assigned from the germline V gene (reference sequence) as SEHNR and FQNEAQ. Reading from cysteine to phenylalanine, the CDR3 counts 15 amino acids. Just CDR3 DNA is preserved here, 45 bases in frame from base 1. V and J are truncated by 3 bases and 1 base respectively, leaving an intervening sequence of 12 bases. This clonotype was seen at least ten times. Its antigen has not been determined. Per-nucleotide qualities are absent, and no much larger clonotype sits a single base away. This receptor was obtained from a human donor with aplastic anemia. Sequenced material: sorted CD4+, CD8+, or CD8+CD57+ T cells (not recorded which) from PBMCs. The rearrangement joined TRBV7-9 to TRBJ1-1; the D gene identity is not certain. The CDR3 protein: CASSFSLGENTEAFF. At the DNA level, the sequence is TGTGCCAGCAGCTTTTCCCTCGGAGAGAACACTGAAGCTTTCTTT.